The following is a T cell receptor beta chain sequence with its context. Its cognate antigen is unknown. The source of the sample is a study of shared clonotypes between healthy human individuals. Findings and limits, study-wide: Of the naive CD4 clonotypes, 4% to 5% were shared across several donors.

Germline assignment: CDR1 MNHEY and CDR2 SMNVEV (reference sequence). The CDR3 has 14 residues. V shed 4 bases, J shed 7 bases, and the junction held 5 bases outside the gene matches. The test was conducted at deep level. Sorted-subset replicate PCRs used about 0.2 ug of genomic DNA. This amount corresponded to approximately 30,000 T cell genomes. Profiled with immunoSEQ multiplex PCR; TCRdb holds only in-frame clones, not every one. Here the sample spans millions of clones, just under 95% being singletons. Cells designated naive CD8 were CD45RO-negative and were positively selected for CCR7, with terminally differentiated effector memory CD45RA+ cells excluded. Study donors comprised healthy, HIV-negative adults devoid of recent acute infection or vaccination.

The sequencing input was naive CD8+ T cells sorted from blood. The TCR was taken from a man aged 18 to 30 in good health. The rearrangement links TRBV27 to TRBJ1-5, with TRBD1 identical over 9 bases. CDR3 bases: TGTGCCAGCAGTTCGGACAGGGGAGCCCAGCCCCAGCATTTT. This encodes CASSSDRGAQPQHF.